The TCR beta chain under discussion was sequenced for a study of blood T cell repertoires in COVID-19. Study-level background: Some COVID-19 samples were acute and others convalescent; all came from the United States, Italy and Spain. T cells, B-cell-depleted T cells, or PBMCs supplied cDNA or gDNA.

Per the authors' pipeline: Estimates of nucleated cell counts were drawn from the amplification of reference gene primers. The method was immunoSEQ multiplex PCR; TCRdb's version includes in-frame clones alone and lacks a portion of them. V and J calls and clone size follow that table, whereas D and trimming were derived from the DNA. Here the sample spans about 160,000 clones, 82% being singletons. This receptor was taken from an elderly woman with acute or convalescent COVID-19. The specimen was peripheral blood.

In DNA, the CDR3 is TGTGCCAGCAGTTACCAGCGGTTCGGGGGGGTAGGAGCTTTCTTT. This translates into CASSYQRFGGVGAFF. The gene calls are TRBV6-5 and TRBJ1-1; perhaps TRBD1 as D (5 bases). Germline values: CDR1 MNHEY, CDR2 SVGAGI. Trimming left V 2 bases short and J 10 bases short, with 20 bases between. This CDR3 region has 15 residues.